This is a list of T cell receptor beta chains from one sample in a study of early T cells in non-severe SARS-CoV-2 infection. TCRdb reanalysed the 5' RACE reads using MiXCR and keeps one entry per CDR3 protein. The data show 95,000 to 150,000 distinct CDR3 sequences, under 15% seen once. What was sequenced was whole blood. These TCRs come from an adult who was a healthcare worker with PCR-confirmed SARS-CoV-2 infection or an uninfected control (not recorded which). Both conserved end residues are part of each CDR3. A D gene is named only where the DNA matches it firmly. Expanded clones get a size class; other rows say once, few or many, or leave the size out.

few	TRBJ2-7	TRBV3-1	TRBD1	CASSHGTGEYEQYF	TGTGCCAGCAGCCATGGGACAGGCGAGTACGAGCAGTACTTC
many	TRBJ1-1	TRBV29-1	TRBD1	CSVTDGTGQAFF	TGCAGCGTCACTGACGGGACAGGGCAAGCTTTCTTT
.	TRBJ1-1	TRBV7-3	.	CASSFGINTEAFF	TGTGCCAGCAGCTTTGGTATCAACACTGAAGCTTTCTTT
many	TRBJ1-2	TRBV5-4	.	CASRPDITNYGYTF	TGTGCCAGCAGGCCAGACATCACTAACTATGGCTACACCTTC
.	TRBJ1-4	TRBV3-1	.	CASSQNFDNEKLFF	TGTGCCAGCAGCCAGAACTTTGATAATGAAAAACTGTTTTTT
few	TRBJ1-3	TRBV12-3/TRBV12-4	.	CASSPPGSSGNTIYF	TGTGCCAGCAGTCCCCCGGGATCCAGCGGAAACACCATATATTTT
few	TRBJ2-6	TRBV12-5	.	CASGPSGANVLTF	TGTGCTAGTGGTCCATCTGGGGCCAACGTCCTGACTTTC
.	TRBJ1-6	TRBV12-3/TRBV12-4	.	CASTQGTLSYNSPLHF	TGTGCCAGCACTCAGGGGACCCTCTCCTATAATTCACCCCTCCACTTT
few	TRBJ1-5	TRBV2	.	CASSATWQPQHF	TGTGCCAGCAGTGCCACCTGGCAGCCCCAGCATTTT
.	TRBJ2-7	TRBV2	TRBD2	CASTGGIAEQYF	TGTGCCAGCACGGGGGGAATCGCAGAGCAGTACTTC
few	TRBJ1-2	TRBV3-1	.	CASSQEGGANYGYTF	TGTGCCAGCAGCCAAGAGGGGGGAGCTAACTATGGCTACACCTTC
.	TRBJ2-4	TRBV6-6	.	CASSTGTGALGTQYF	TGTGCCAGCAGTACTGGGACGGGGGCGCTGGGAACTCAGTACTTC
few	TRBJ1-6	TRBV4-1	TRBD1	CASSRGDRGPDSPLHF	TGCGCCAGCAGCCGTGGGGACAGGGGGCCGGATTCACCCCTCCACTTT
.	TRBJ1-2	TRBV5-1	.	CASSLGRGIYYGYTF	TGCGCCAGCAGCCTGGGGCGGGGAATCTACTATGGCTACACCTTC
.	TRBJ1-1	TRBV19	.	CASSMSGDPATEAFF	TGTGCCAGTAGTATGTCTGGAGACCCCGCTACTGAAGCTTTCTTT
few	TRBJ2-7	TRBV7-2	.	CASSLGKGVYEQYF	TGTGCCAGCAGCCTTGGAAAGGGGGTATACGAGCAGTACTTC
.	TRBJ1-2	TRBV30	.	CAWNSGGGYGYTF	TGTGCCTGGAATTCGGGCGGGGGCTATGGCTACACCTTC
few	TRBJ1-2	TRBV4-1	.	CASSQESGFLYGYTF	TGCGCCAGCAGCCAAGAATCGGGGTTTCTCTATGGCTACACCTTC
few	TRBJ2-3	TRBV29-1	.	CSVETGDATDTQYF	TGCAGCGTTGAGACGGGGGACGCCACAGATACGCAGTATTTT
few	TRBJ2-6	TRBV5-1	TRBD1	CASSLEGANGANVLTF	TGCGCCAGCAGCCTCGAGGGGGCAAATGGGGCCAACGTCCTGACTTTC
many	TRBJ2-5	TRBV12-3/TRBV12-4	TRBD2	CASSNEPTSGGRGTQYF	TGTGCCAGCAGCAACGAACCGACTAGCGGGGGACGTGGGACCCAGTACTTC
many	TRBJ2-7	TRBV6-1	.	CASGISYEQYF	TGTGCCAGCGGTATCTCCTACGAGCAGTACTTC
few	TRBJ2-3	TRBV5-1	TRBD2	CASSLALAGGRSTDTQYF	TGCGCCAGCAGCTTGGCTCTAGCGGGGGGGCGAAGCACAGATACGCAGTATTTT
.	TRBJ1-4	TRBV4-1	TRBD1	CASSQSRDRAEKLFF	TGCGCCAGCAGCCAGTCCCGGGACAGGGCTGAAAAACTGTTTTTT
few	TRBJ2-1	TRBV3-1	.	CASRPSPYNEQFF	TGTGCCAGCAGGCCATCCCCCTACAATGAGCAGTTCTTC
few	TRBJ1-1	TRBV7-8	TRBD1	CASSWDRRNTEAFF	TGTGCCAGCAGCTGGGACAGGAGGAACACTGAAGCTTTCTTT
few	TRBJ2-7	TRBV29-1	.	CSVRANYEQYF	TGCAGCGTTCGGGCAAACTACGAGCAGTACTTC
.	TRBJ2-3	TRBV20-1	TRBD2	CSADLAGARGDTQYF	TGCAGTGCTGATCTAGCGGGGGCCCGGGGAGATACGCAGTATTTT
few	TRBJ2-2	TRBV5-6	.	CASNRDAGELFF	TGTGCCAGCAACAGGGACGCCGGGGAGCTGTTTTTT
few	TRBJ1-5	TRBV6-1	.	CASSEVRNQPQHF	TGTGCCAGCAGTGAGGTACGAAATCAGCCCCAGCATTTT
few	TRBJ2-5	TRBV2	TRBD2	CASSTRAGGRETQYF	TGTGCCAGCAGCACTCGGGCGGGGGGGAGAGAGACCCAGTACTTC
.	TRBJ2-5	TRBV27	TRBD2	CASSRGLATETQYF	TGTGCCAGCAGCCGCGGACTAGCGACTGAGACCCAGTACTTC
few	TRBJ1-1	TRBV3-1	.	CASSQGLKNTEAFF	TGTGCCAGCAGCCAAGGGCTTAAGAACACTGAAGCTTTCTTT
.	TRBJ1-2	TRBV4-1	.	CASSQPTDGYTF	TGCGCCAGCAGCCAACCGACAGATGGCTACACCTTC